This is a list of T cell receptor beta chains from one sample in a study of regulatory T cells in long-lasting Graves disease. TCRdb used MiXCR to reprocess the multiplex PCR reads, holding one entry per CDR3 protein. This sample has roughly 450,000 distinct CDR3 sequences, with about a fifth found just once. This material consisted of peripheral blood mononuclear cells (PBMCs), taken when the disease was refractory, from a patient treated with antithyroid drugs. Every receptor here comes from a female donor with Graves disease. The CDR3 runs from the conserved cysteine through the conserved F or W. The D gene is left open where the match is weak. A row's size may be missing; if present it is once, few, many or a size class.

TRBJ1-5 . TRBV28 many TGTGCCAGCAGTTTCGCAGGGAGGTACAATCAGCCCCAGCATTTT CASSFAGRYNQPQHF
TRBJ2-7 . TRBV20-1 few TGCAGTGCTAGAGTACGGGAGTTCTACGAGCAGTACTTC CSARVREFYEQYF
TRBJ2-7 TRBD1 TRBV4-2 few TGTGCCAGCAGCCAATCCGGGACAGGGGTTGGGTACGAGCAGTACTTC CASSQSGTGVGYEQYF
TRBJ2-7 . TRBV5-1 . TGCGCCAGCAGCTTGGTGCGGCAGGCCAGCGAGCAGTACTTC CASSLVRQASEQYF
TRBJ2-7 TRBD1 TRBV6-1 . TGTGCCAGCAGGAGAGGGACAGGGGTTCGGGAGCAGTACTTC CASRRGTGVREQYF
TRBJ2-1 TRBD2 TRBV20-1 . TGCAGTGCTCCCGCACGGACTAGGAATGAGCAGTTCTTC CSAPARTRNEQFF
TRBJ1-1 . TRBV6-1 . TGTGCCAGCATCCAAAGCGGCACCTCTAACACTGAAGCTTTCTTT CASIQSGTSNTEAFF
TRBJ2-7 TRBD2 TRBV6-2/TRBV6-3 few TGTGCCAGCAGTTCCCCTCGGGAGGGCTACGAGCAGTACTTC CASSSPREGYEQYF
TRBJ2-7 TRBD2 TRBV19 few TGTGCCAGTAGTTTTAACTCGGGACTAGCGATCGACGAGCAGTACTTC CASSFNSGLAIDEQYF
TRBJ1-1 . TRBV28 many TGTGCCAGCAACAGGGTTCTGGGTACTGAAGCTTTCTTT CASNRVLGTEAFF
TRBJ1-2 TRBD1 TRBV7-9 few TGTGCCAGCAGCGCCCGAGGGACAGGGGGACCTGGCTACACCTTC CASSARGTGGPGYTF
TRBJ2-1 . TRBV6-2/TRBV6-3 . TGTGCCAGCAGTCCCACCCCCGGGAAGCCGTACAATGAGCAGTTCTTC CASSPTPGKPYNEQFF
TRBJ1-1 . TRBV30 few TGTGCCTGGAGTGTACTTGGGAACACTGAAGCTTTCTTT CAWSVLGNTEAFF
TRBJ2-2 . TRBV7-9 . TGTGCCAGCAGCTTAGAAATGCACTTCGCCGGGGAGCTGTTTTTT CASSLEMHFAGELFF
TRBJ2-2 . TRBV11-3 . TGTGCCAGCAGCTTCTCCGGGGTCAACACCGGGGAGCTGTTTTTT CASSFSGVNTGELFF
TRBJ2-7 . TRBV18 . TGTGCCAGCTCACCAATTGACAAATCAGAGCAGTACTTC CASSPIDKSEQYF
TRBJ2-7 . TRBV6-5 many TGTGCCAGCAGTTACCACGGGTCCTACGAGCAGTACTTC CASSYHGSYEQYF
TRBJ2-7 TRBD1 TRBV27 many TGTGCCAGCAGACCGCGGGACAGGGTTTCCTACGAGCAGTACTTC CASRPRDRVSYEQYF
TRBJ2-5 TRBD1 TRBV11-2 . TGTGCCAGCAGCCCACCGGGACAGGGGCGAGAGACCCAGTACTTC CASSPPGQGRETQYF
TRBJ2-7 . TRBV7-9 once TGTGCCAGCAGCTTAGATACTGCAGACGACGAGCAGTACTTC CASSLDTADDEQYF
TRBJ1-2 . TRBV6-1 many TGTGCCAGCAGCGCCGTTGCAGGGAACTATGGCTACACCTTC CASSAVAGNYGYTF
TRBJ2-7 . TRBV6-5 many TGTGCCAGCAGTTACTTTATGGGTTCCTACGAGCAGTACTTC CASSYFMGSYEQYF
TRBJ2-7 . TRBV4-3 few TGCGCCAGCAGCCAAGATCGCCTGTCCGAGCAGTACTTC CASSQDRLSEQYF
TRBJ2-5 TRBD1 TRBV6-5 many TGTGCCAGCAGTTCAGACAGGGGGCGAGAGACCCAGTACTTC CASSSDRGRETQYF
TRBJ2-1 TRBD1 TRBV5-1 . TGCGCCAGCAGCTTGGGCAGGGGGGAGCAGTTCTTC CASSLGRGEQFF
TRBJ2-7 . TRBV30 few TGTGCCTGGAGTGTTCGACCTTCGAGCGGCGAGCAGTACTTC CAWSVRPSSGEQYF
TRBJ2-3 . TRBV28 . TGTGCCAGCAGTTTATCGGGTTTAGAGACAGATACGCAGTATTTT CASSLSGLETDTQYF
TRBJ2-2 TRBD2 TRBV7-9 . TGTGCACCGCGGCGGGAGCCCGGGGAGCTGTTTTTT CAPRREPGELFF
TRBJ1-2 . TRBV3-1 many TGTGCCAGCAGCCAAGGGACAGCCCTTTGCACCTTC CASSQGTALCTF
TRBJ2-7 . TRBV25-1 . TGTGCCAGCAGTGGAGCAGGAGACATCTCCTATGGGCAGTACTTC CASSGAGDISYGQYF
TRBJ2-7 . TRBV7-2 many TGTGCCAGCAGCTTAAGGGGGAGGGCCAGAGAGCAGTACTTC CASSLRGRAREQYF
TRBJ2-7 . TRBV12-3/TRBV12-4 many TGTGCCAGCAGTTTTACTGGGGGCGCCTACGAGCAGTACTTC CASSFTGGAYEQYF
TRBJ2-5 . TRBV28 many TGTGCCAGCAGCCAGTTGATCCAAGAGACCCAGTACTTC CASSQLIQETQYF
TRBJ2-7 TRBD1 TRBV12-3/TRBV12-4 many TGTGCCAGCCGGTACGGGACAGGGCTCTACGAGCAGTACTTC CASRYGTGLYEQYF
TRBJ1-4 . TRBV28 many TGTGCCGCAGGCTGGAGGGGACGGCGAACAACTAATGAAAAACTGTTTTTT CAAGWRGRRTTNEKLFF
TRBJ1-5 TRBD1 TRBV20-1 few TGCAGTGCTAAGACAGGGGTCAATCAGCCCCAGCATTTT CSAKTGVNQPQHF
TRBJ2-7 TRBD2 TRBV12-3/TRBV12-4 many TGTGCCAGCAGTTTCCTCCCGGGACTAGCGGGAAACGAGCAGTACTTC CASSFLPGLAGNEQYF
TRBJ2-6 . TRBV29-1 many TGCAGCGTTTCAGGGTCTGGGGCCAACGTCCTGACTTTC CSVSGSGANVLTF
TRBJ2-7 . TRBV29-1 . TGCAGCGTTATCATGCAGGGGAGGTCCTACGAGCAGTACTTC CSVIMQGRSYEQYF
TRBJ1-2 TRBD1 TRBV7-8 many TGTGCCAGCAGCTTAGCCTTGGGACAGTCAGGGGGCTACACCTTC CASSLALGQSGGYTF
TRBJ2-5 . TRBV7-2 many TGTGCCAGCAGCCCGATCCTCGGCAGAGAGACCCAGTACTTC CASSPILGRETQYF
TRBJ1-1 . TRBV6-9 many TGTGCCAGCAGTTACGGCGACACTGAAGCTTTCTTT CASSYGDTEAFF
TRBJ1-2 TRBD1 TRBV10-3 . TGTGCCATCAGTCCGGGACAGGGGATCTCTGCGGGGGGCTACACCTTC CAISPGQGISAGGYTF
TRBJ2-7 . TRBV19 . TGTGCCACCTCCTCGGGACTCCAATACGAGCAGTACTTC CATSSGLQYEQYF
TRBJ2-2 TRBD2 TRBV5-1 few TGCGCCAGCAGCTTGGTGATGCTAGCGGGTTTGAACACCGGGGAGCTGTTTTTT CASSLVMLAGLNTGELFF
TRBJ2-7 TRBD1 TRBV12-3/TRBV12-4 many TGTGCCAGCAGCTTAAGGGCAGGGGGCGAGCAGTACTTC CASSLRAGGEQYF
TRBJ1-2 TRBD1 TRBV9 . TGTGCCAGCAGCTTACAGGGGGCGGTTGGCTACACCTTC CASSLQGAVGYTF
TRBJ2-7 TRBD1 TRBV28 many TGTGCCAGCTGCCTAGGGGACAGAGTCTACGAGCAGTACTTC CASCLGDRVYEQYF
TRBJ2-5 TRBD2 TRBV6-1 . TGTGCCAGCAGTGAGAATAGCGGGTCCGGGGCCCAGTACTTC CASSENSGSGAQYF
TRBJ2-7 . TRBV4-3 few TGCGCCAGCAGCCAAGAGGGCAGGGCACGCGAGCAGTACTTC CASSQEGRAREQYF
TRBJ2-7 . TRBV20-1 many TGCAGTGCTAGATGGCTAGCGTACTCCTACGAGCAGTACTTC CSARWLAYSYEQYF
TRBJ2-1 TRBD2 TRBV28 few TGTGCCAGCAGTCCCGGACTAGCGGGAGGACGCCTTGACAATGAGCAGTTCTTC CASSPGLAGGRLDNEQFF
TRBJ1-1 TRBD1 TRBV6-5 few TGTGCCAGCAGTTCCCCGACAGGGCAGGGGAACACTGAAGCTTTCTTT CASSSPTGQGNTEAFF
TRBJ2-2 . TRBV29-1 many TGCAGCGCAGAACAGGGAGCGAACACCGGGGAGCTGTTTTTT CSAEQGANTGELFF
TRBJ2-5 TRBD2 TRBV7-9 few TGTGCCAGCAGCCGCGGGACTAGCGTTAAAGAGACCCAGTACTTC CASSRGTSVKETQYF
TRBJ2-7 . TRBV12-3/TRBV12-4 many TGTGCCAGCAACCCCTCTCCCTTAGGGGGAGCGGGACGCCTCTACTTC CASNPSPLGGAGRLYF
TRBJ2-5 . TRBV3-1 many TGTGCCAGCGGAAGGACAGTCCAAGAGACCCAGTACTTC CASGRTVQETQYF